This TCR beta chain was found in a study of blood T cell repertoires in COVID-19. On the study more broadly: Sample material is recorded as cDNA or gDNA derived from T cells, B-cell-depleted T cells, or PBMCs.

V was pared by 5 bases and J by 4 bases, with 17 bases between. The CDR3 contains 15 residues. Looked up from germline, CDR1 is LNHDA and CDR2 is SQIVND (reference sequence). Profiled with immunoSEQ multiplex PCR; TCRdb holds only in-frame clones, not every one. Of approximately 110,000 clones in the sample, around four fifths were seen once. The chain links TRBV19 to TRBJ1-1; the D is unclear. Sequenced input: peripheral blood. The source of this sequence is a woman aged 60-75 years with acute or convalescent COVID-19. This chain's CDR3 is CASSPGERSGTEAFF. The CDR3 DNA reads TGTGCCAGTAGTCCTGGGGAGCGGTCGGGCACTGAAGCTTTCTTT. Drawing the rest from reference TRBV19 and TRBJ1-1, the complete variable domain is DGGITQSPKYLFRKEGQNVTLSCEQNLNHDAMYWYRQDPGQGLRLIYYSQIVNDFQKGDIAEGYSVSREKKESFPLTVTSAQKNPTAFYLCASSPGERSGTEAFFGQGTRLTVV.